The 10 T cell receptor beta chains below all came from one sample that was sequenced in a study of blood T cell repertoires in COVID-19. Sequencing was performed with immunoSEQ multiplex PCR; in TCRdb, only in-frame clones are kept and a portion is missing. This table holds some 95,000 clones, approximately 72% found once. Sequenced input: peripheral blood. All receptors come from a man in his sixties or seventies with acute or convalescent COVID-19.

This rearrangement joins TRBV11-2 to TRBJ2-1; 9 nucleotides align to TRBD2. Per the germline V gene, CDR1 is SGHAT and CDR2 is FQNNGV. V shed 2 bases and J 8 bases; nucleotides not matched to a gene: 7. The CDR3 spans 15 residues. The CDR3 region has the DNA TGTGCCAGCAGCTTACTCTCTAGCGGGATCGATGAGCAGTTCTTC. Its protein product is CASSLLSSGIDEQFF.

This clone was detected a few times. This sequence joins TRBV12-3 or TRBV12-4 and TRBJ2-7, with 12 positions matching TRBD2. Trimming removed 8 bases from V and 5 bases from J; junction bases left unmatched: 4. This CDR3 has 13 residues. CDR3 amino acids: CASLTSGSDEQYF. Here the CDR3 DNA reads TGTGCCAGCCTGACTAGCGGGAGCGACGAGCAGTACTTC.

A few counts support this clone. In DNA form, the CDR3 reads TGTGCCACCAGGAGGGGAGGGGCGGACACCGGGGAGCTGTTTTTT. Amino acids: CATRRGGADTGELFF. This chain joins TRBV15 and TRBJ2-2, with TRBD2 matching over 7 bases. The CDR3 is 15 amino acids. The germline gives CDR1 LNHNV, CDR2 YYDKDF (reference sequence). Germline trimming cut 6 bases from V and 3 bases from J; bases unmatched to any gene: 7. The full variable domain, with the rest looked up from reference TRBV15 and TRBJ2-2, is DAMVIQNPRYQVTQFGKPVTLSCSQTLNHNVMYWYQQKSSQAPKLLFHYYDKDFNNEADTPDNFQSRRPNTSFCFLDIRSPGLGDTAMYLCATRRGGADTGELFFGEGSRLTVL.

This clone was recorded once. This chain uses TRBV6-2 or TRBV6-3 with TRBJ1-5, with D tentatively TRBD1 (5 bases). CDR1 and CDR2 (germline): MNHEY, SVGEGT. The CDR3 has 16 residues. V gave up 2 bases and J gave up 2 bases, with 13 bases separating them. The CDR3 coding sequence is TGTGCCAGCAGTTACCCAGCGGGGGGGGGCAATCAGCCCCAGCATTTT. It is translated as CASSYPAGGGNQPQHF.

The CDR3 coding sequence is TGTGCCAGCAGCGTAGACGGACAGCCTAACAATCAGCCCCAGCATTTT. Residues: CASSVDGQPNNQPQHF. This chain links TRBV9 with TRBJ1-5; D is perhaps TRBD1 (6 bases). Germline V gene sequence: CDR1 SGDLS, CDR2 YYNGEE. Trimming pared 0 bases from V and 3 bases from J, leaving 13 bases between. CDR3 size: 16 residues.

V and J are TRBV24-1 and TRBJ2-3, with TRBD2 matching over 10 bases. V was clipped by 3 bases and J by 11 bases; unmatched bases: 16. Germline CDR1 KGHDR, CDR2 SFDVKD. The CDR3 totals 17 residues. Here the CDR3 DNA reads TGTGCCACCAGTGATGGGGGAGCGGGAGGGGCCTACATGGGGCAGTATTTT. Translating it yields CATSDGGAGGAYMGQYF.

This clone has just one count. V and J are TRBV6-4 and TRBJ2-7; maybe TRBD1 (6 bases). Looked up from germline, CDR1 is MRHNA and CDR2 is SNTAGT. This CDR3 region has 13 residues. V was pared by 4 bases and J by 4 bases, with 11 bases between. Here the CDR3 reads CASSVSRGYEQYF. The DNA of the CDR3 is TGTGCCAGCAGTGTTTCTAGGGGGTACGAGCAGTACTTC.

The CDR3 DNA follows: TGTGCCAGCAGGCAGGAAGGCCAGCCCCAGCATTTT. Translation: CASRQEGQPQHF. J is TRBJ1-5 and V is TRBV2; no clear D gene. Germline-derived CDR1 and CDR2 are SNHLY and FYNNEI. The CDR3 spans 12 residues. The V and J ends lost 6 bases and 7 bases respectively, with 10 bases between them.

The chain combines TRBV5-1 with TRBJ1-3; 7 bases align to TRBD1. V lost 2 bases, J lost 1 base, and 3 bases stayed unmatched. Germline-derived CDR1 and CDR2 are SGHRS and YFSETQ. The CDR3 loop spans 15 amino acids. In nucleotides, the CDR3 is TGCGCCAGCAGCTTACGGGACAGATCTGGAAACACCATATATTTT. This gives the protein CASSLRDRSGNTIYF.

The rearrangement links TRBV4-3 to TRBJ2-7; the D gene is possibly TRBD1 (6 bases). Per germline, CDR1 LGHNA and CDR2 YSLEER. V was cut by 0 bases and J by 8 bases, with 11 bases left in between. This CDR3 is 13 amino acids long. The CDR3 loop reads CASSQDTGLKQYF. For the CDR3, the DNA is TGCGCCAGCAGCCAAGATACAGGGCTGAAGCAGTACTTC.